This T cell receptor (beta chain) was recorded in a study of cytomegalovirus exposure and HLA in healthy donors. Study-level information: HLA-typed donors were the source of approximately 80 million unique TCRs, which an early data release held.

The PCR contained 60 Vbeta and 13 Jbeta primers. Assay: immunoSEQ multiplex PCR; the TCRdb copy retains only in-frame clones and omits some. The sample includes about 130,000 clones, 80% of them seen just once. CDR1 is SNHLY, CDR2 FYNNEI, per germline. The CDR3 is made up of 14 amino acids. Concerning this clone: One end of the junction does not line up with germline, which may come from a read error.

This sequence joins TRBV2 and TRBJ1-2; 7 bases align to TRBD1. Sequenced material: PBMCs. The TCR was taken from a man aged 35-49 years in good health and CMV-seronegative. In DNA form, the CDR3 reads TGTGCCAGCAGAGAAGGGACAGCGACCTATGGCTACACCTTC. Translating it yields CASREGTATYGYTF.